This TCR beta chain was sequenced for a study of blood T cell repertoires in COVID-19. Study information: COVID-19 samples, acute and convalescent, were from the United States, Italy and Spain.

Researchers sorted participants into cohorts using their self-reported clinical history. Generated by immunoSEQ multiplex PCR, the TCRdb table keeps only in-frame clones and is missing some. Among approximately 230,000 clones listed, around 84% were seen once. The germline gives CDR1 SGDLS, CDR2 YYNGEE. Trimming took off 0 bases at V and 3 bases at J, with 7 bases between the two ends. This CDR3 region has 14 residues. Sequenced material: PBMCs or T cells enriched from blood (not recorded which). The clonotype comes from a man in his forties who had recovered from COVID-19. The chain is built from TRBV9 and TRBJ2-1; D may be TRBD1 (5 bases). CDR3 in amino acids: CASSVEQDYNEQFF. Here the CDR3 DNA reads TGTGCCAGCAGCGTAGAACAGGACTACAATGAGCAGTTCTTC.